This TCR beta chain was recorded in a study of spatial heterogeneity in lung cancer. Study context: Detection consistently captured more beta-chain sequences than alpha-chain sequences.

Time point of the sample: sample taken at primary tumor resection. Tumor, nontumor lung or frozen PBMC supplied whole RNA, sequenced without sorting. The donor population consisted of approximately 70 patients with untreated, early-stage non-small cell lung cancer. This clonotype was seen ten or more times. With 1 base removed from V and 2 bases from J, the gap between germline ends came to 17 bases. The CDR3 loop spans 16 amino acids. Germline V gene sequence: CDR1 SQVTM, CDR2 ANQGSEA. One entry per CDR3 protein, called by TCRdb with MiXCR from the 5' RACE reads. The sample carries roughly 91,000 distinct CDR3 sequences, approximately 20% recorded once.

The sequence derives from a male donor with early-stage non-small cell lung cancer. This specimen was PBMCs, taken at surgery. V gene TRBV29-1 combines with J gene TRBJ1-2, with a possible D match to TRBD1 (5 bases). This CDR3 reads CSVEGQGPTLNYGYTF. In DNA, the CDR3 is TGCAGCGTTGAAGGGCAGGGCCCGACCTTGAACTATGGCTACACCTTC.